The 8 T cell receptor beta chains in this list originate from one sample, sequenced in a study of blood T cell repertoires in COVID-19. The method was immunoSEQ multiplex PCR; TCRdb's version includes in-frame clones alone and lacks a portion of them. Altogether hundreds of thousands of clones are present, around 89% being singletons, with the ten largest covering about 9.5%. Material for sequencing was PBMCs or T cells enriched from blood (not recorded which). These receptors all stem from a woman aged 40 to 55 who had recovered from COVID-19.

The V and J genes are TRBV2 and TRBJ2-5; possible D gene TRBD2, 6 bases. In germline, CDR1 is SNHLY, CDR2 FYNNEI. The ends were cut back, 5 bases at V and 5 bases at J, with 24 bases in the middle. The CDR3 runs 17 residues. The CDR3 is CASSITLGGGITETQYF. In DNA form, the CDR3 reads TGTGCCAGCAGTATAACCCTTGGAGGAGGGATCACCGAGACCCAGTACTTC.

This clone came up a few times. This chain connects TRBV10-1 to TRBJ2-3; 12 bases align to TRBD2. The CDR3 runs to 18 residues. Losses at the gene ends were 5 bases for V and 2 bases for J; bases not matched to a gene: 11. In germline, CDR1 is WNHNN, CDR2 SYGVQD (reference sequence). The CDR3 sequence is CASSFLAGGPQDTDTQYF. CDR3 bases: TGCGCCAGCAGTTTCCTAGCGGGGGGGCCTCAGGACACAGATACGCAGTATTTT.

The chain links TRBV10-3 to TRBJ1-5; D is undetermined. The germline gives CDR1 ENHRY, CDR2 SYGVKD. V lost 0 bases to trimming and J lost 7 bases, with 4 bases between them. The CDR3 runs to 12 residues. The CDR3, as DNA: TGTGCCATCAGTGAGTCTGAGCAGCCCCAGCATTTT. This gives the protein CAISESEQPQHF.

The rearrangement uses TRBV19 and TRBJ2-2; D perhaps matches TRBD2 (5 bases). CDR3 length: 15 amino acids. The V end was cut by 6 bases, the J end by 3 bases, with 14 bases between. From germline, CDR1 is LNHDA and CDR2 SQIVND (reference sequence). The CDR3 sequence is CASSPDSPHTGELFF. In nucleotides, the CDR3 is TGTGCCAGTAGCCCGGACTCACCACACACCGGGGAGCTGTTTTTT.

The genes are TRBV5-1 and TRBJ1-1; TRBD1 might be the D (6 bases). V was clipped by 4 bases and J by 3 bases, with 16 bases between them. Germline CDR1 reads SGHRS; CDR2 reads YFSETQ. The CDR3 is 15 residues long. The CDR3 DNA sequence: TGCGCCAGCAGCAGCCCCAGGGGCGAAGACACTGAAGCTTTCTTT. Amino acids: CASSSPRGEDTEAFF. The variable domain in full, completed from reference TRBV5-1 and TRBJ1-1, reads KAGVTQTPRYLIKTRGQQVTLSCSPISGHRSVSWYQQTPGQGLQFLFEYFSETQRNKGNFPGRFSGRQFSNSRSEMNVSTLELGDSALYLCASSSPRGEDTEAFFGQGTRLTVV.

The gene calls are TRBV4-2 and TRBJ2-7, with 10 bases matching TRBD2. Germline CDR1 reads LGHNA; CDR2 reads YNFKEQ. V was clipped by 4 bases and J by 0 bases; unmatched bases: 6. The CDR3 covers 16 residues. CDR3 nucleotide sequence: TGTGCCAGCAGCCCCGATAGCGGGGGGACCTCCTACGAGCAGTACTTC. It yields the protein CASSPDSGGTSYEQYF.

The rearrangement uses TRBV3-1 (or the pseudogene TRBV3-2) and TRBJ2-7; 14 nucleotides line up with TRBD2. Germline V lookup: CDR1 LGHDT, CDR2 YNNKEL (reference sequence). The CDR3 is made up of 20 amino acids. J was trimmed by 3 bases and V by 0 bases; bases with no gene match: 13. The CDR3, as DNA: TGTGCCAGCAGCCAAGATTATTATTTGGGACTAGCGGGGGCTCACTACGAGCAGTACTTC. Encoded protein: CASSQDYYLGLAGAHYEQYF.

The chain combines TRBV28 with TRBJ2-5, with D tentatively TRBD1 (5 bases). Trimming took off 7 bases at V and 0 bases at J, with 15 bases between the two ends. The CDR3 totals 15 residues. The germline CDR1 and CDR2 sequences are MDHEN and SYDVKM. The CDR3 DNA reads TGTGCCAGCATTCAGGGTGTGGGGTACCAAGAGACCCAGTACTTC. It codes for CASIQGVGYQETQYF.